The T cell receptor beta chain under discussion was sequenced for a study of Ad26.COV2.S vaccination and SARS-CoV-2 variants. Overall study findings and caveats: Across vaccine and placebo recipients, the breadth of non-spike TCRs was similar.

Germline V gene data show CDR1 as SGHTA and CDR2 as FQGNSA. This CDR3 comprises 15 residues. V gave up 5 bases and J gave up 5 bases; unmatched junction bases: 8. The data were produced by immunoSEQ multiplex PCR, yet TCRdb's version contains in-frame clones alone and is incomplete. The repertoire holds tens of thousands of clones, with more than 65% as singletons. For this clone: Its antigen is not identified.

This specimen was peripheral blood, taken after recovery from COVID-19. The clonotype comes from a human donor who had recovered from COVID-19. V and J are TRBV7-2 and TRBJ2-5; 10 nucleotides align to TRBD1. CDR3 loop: CASSQGQGGWETQYF. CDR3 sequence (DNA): TGTGCCAGCAGCCAAGGACAGGGGGGGTGGGAGACCCAGTACTTC.